This T cell receptor (beta chain) derives from a study of memory CD4+ T cells and cytomegalovirus serostatus. Study conclusions and caveats: CD4+ memory repertoires contained about 40% of the roughly 150 reported CMV TCRbeta sequences. The CMV-associated TCR signature appears largely within the CD4+ memory repertoire.

The V segment lost 6 bases and the J segment 3 bases; nucleotides outside the gene matches: 1. This CDR3 has 13 amino acids. Germline CDR1 LNHDA, CDR2 SQIVND (reference sequence). As handled by the study authors: Out-of-frame sequences were removed, leaving 2 million to 2.5 million distinct TCRbeta sequences. Measured with immunoSEQ multiplex PCR; TCRdb has only the in-frame clones, and not every one. V, J and clone size derive from that table, while D and trimming were established from the DNA sequence. The sample carries 40,000 to 50,000 clones, about 70% recorded once. About this clone itself: The antigen is undetermined.

The sort gate was single viable CD3+CD4+CD8-CD45RO+ cells for memory CD4+ T cells. Positive selection with CD4 microbeads enriched total CD4+ T cells. The clonotype was recovered from an adult in good health and CMV-seropositive. The J gene is TRBJ1-3, the V gene TRBV19, with 8 bases lining up with TRBD1. Sequencing input: memory CD4+ T cells from blood. CDR3 sequence reads: CASSDRGGNTIYF. CDR3 nucleotide sequence: TGTGCCAGTAGCGACAGGGGTGGAAACACCATATATTTT. Full variable domain (outside the CDR3, taken from reference TRBV19 and TRBJ1-3): DGGITQSPKYLFRKEGQNVTLSCEQNLNHDAMYWYRQDPGQGLRLIYYSQIVNDFQKGDIAEGYSVSREKKESFPLTVTSAQKNPTAFYLCASSDRGGNTIYFGEGSWLTVV.